Each of the 22 T cell receptor beta chains below was sequenced from the same sample in a study of T cell repertoires in cytomegalovirus infection. TCRdb re-called the reads with MiXCR, one entry per CDR3 protein. The sample consists of hundreds of thousands of distinct CDR3 sequences, around 29% of them appearing once. The antigens these receptors bind are not known. Source: cultured CD8+ T cells from PBMCs, taken from culture after CMV antigen stimulation. These receptors originate from a human donor in good health (CMV status not recorded). Some clones in this sample may be carry-over from other donors' samples.

This clonotype was found a few times. As DNA, the CDR3 is TGTGCCAGCAGCTTAAAAGCCCGGACAGGGGGCACAGATACGCAGTATTTT. Translation gives CASSLKARTGGTDTQYF. V gene TRBV7-8 combines with J gene TRBJ2-3; 9 bases fit TRBD1. The CDR3 sequence is 17 residues long. With 2 bases clipped from V and 1 base from J, the junction kept 7 bases outside the gene matches. Germline V gene lookup returns CDR1 SGHVS and CDR2 FQNEAQ.

Of note for this clonotype: Given a much more abundant clone one base away, this may be a read error. The J gene is TRBJ1-2, the V gene TRBV7-8, with D possibly matching TRBD1 (5 bases). Germline V gives CDR1 SGHVS, CDR2 FQNEAQ. The CDR3 contains 15 residues. CDR3 protein: CVSSGRKGSGYGYTF. DNA for the CDR3: TGTGTCAGCAGCGGAAGGAAGGGGTCGGGCTATGGCTACACCTTC.

The chain couples TRBV27 to TRBJ1-1, with D unclear. Trimming cost V 0 bases and J 0 bases, with 8 bases left between them. Germline V gives CDR1 MNHEY, CDR2 SMNVEV (reference sequence). The CDR3 consists of 15 residues. CDR3 region: CASSLSSQLNTEAFF. CDR3 nucleotides: TGTGCCAGCAGTTTATCTTCCCAGTTGAACACTGAAGCTTTCTTT.

Only a few counts were recorded for this clonotype. This chain joins TRBV20-1 and TRBJ1-1; D may be TRBD1 (6 bases). Germline assignment: CDR1 DFQATT and CDR2 SNEGSKA (reference sequence). This CDR3 region has 14 residues. V dropped 2 bases and J dropped 6 bases, with 16 bases sitting between them. The CDR3, as DNA: TGCAGTGCTAGACTCCGGGGGCGCGGGGCTGAAGCTTTCTTT. It specifies CSARLRGRGAEAFF.

This clonotype has at least ten counts. The chain has TRBV7-9 and TRBJ2-2; D gene uncertain. CDR3 length: 14 amino acids. Germline V gives CDR1 SEHNR, CDR2 FQNEAQ (reference sequence). Trimming pared 2 bases from V and 6 bases from J, leaving 10 bases between. CDR3 in amino acids: CASSLLLGSGELFF. CDR3 sequence (DNA): TGTGCCAGCAGCTTACTTCTAGGGTCCGGGGAGCTGTTTTTT.

The table lists this clonotype with a few counts. CDR3 sequence: CASSSDRGTNIQYF. In nucleotides, the CDR3 is TGTGCCAGCAGTTCGGACAGGGGTACCAACATTCAGTACTTC. V usage is TRBV27 and J usage is TRBJ2-4; 9 bases map to TRBD1. Losses at the gene ends were 4 bases for V and 7 bases for J; bases not matched to a gene: 5. This CDR3 has 14 amino acids. Germline CDR1 and CDR2: MNHEY and SMNVEV (reference sequence).

In its sample, this clonotype was seen a few times. The chain joins TRBV5-5 to TRBJ2-1; no definite D call. V shed 5 bases and J shed 2 bases, with 11 bases lying between them. Germline CDR1 is SGHKS and CDR2 is YYEKEE (reference sequence). This CDR3 region has 14 residues. CDR3 in amino acids: CASRKGNTYNEQFF. The CDR3 DNA follows: TGTGCCAGCAGGAAGGGAAACACCTACAATGAGCAGTTCTTC.

This clonotype appeared a few times. The chain is built from TRBV7-2 and TRBJ2-1; the D gene is possibly TRBD2 (6 bases). The CDR3 has 15 amino acids. Germline CDR1 and CDR2: SGHTA and FQGNSA. The ends were cut back, 5 bases at V and 6 bases at J, with 17 bases in the middle. The chain's CDR3 is CASSLTTGLLNEQFF. In DNA, the CDR3 is TGTGCCAGCAGCCTAACCACGGGACTTCTCAATGAGCAGTTCTTC.

This clonotype was observed a single time. The rearrangement uses TRBV4-2 and TRBJ2-7; TRBD2 might be the D (5 bases). The germline V and J ends were trimmed by 1 base and 2 bases, with 15 bases remaining between them. There are 16 residues in the CDR3. Germline V gene lookup returns CDR1 LGHNA and CDR2 YNFKEQ. The CDR3 DNA sequence: TGTGCCAGCAGCCAAGTAGACGGGGTCAACCCCTACGAGCAGTACTTC. Its translation: CASSQVDGVNPYEQYF.

This clonotype was seen a few times. This chain links TRBV12-3 or TRBV12-4 with TRBJ2-3; 8 nucleotides match TRBD1. The CDR3 consists of 14 residues. The J segment lost 0 bases and the V segment lost 8 bases, leaving 4 bases of the junction unmatched. This CDR3 is CASCNRGSTDTQYF. The DNA of the CDR3 is TGTGCCAGCTGTAACAGGGGGAGCACAGATACGCAGTATTTT.

The CDR3 DNA sequence: TGCAGCCCCACGACTAGCTTAATGGATACGCAGTATTTT. Its translation: CSPTTSLMDTQYF. The chain joins TRBV20-1 to TRBJ2-3, with 7 bases identical to TRBD2. CDR1 is DFQATT, CDR2 SNEGSKA, per germline (reference sequence). The CDR3 runs 13 residues.

V usage is TRBV4-1 and J usage is TRBJ1-2; 9 nucleotides line up with TRBD1. V shed 1 base, J shed 4 bases, and the junction held 4 bases outside the gene matches. Per germline, CDR1 MGHRA and CDR2 YSYEKL. The CDR3 extends over 15 amino acids. The CDR3 protein is CASSQVSGQGYGYTF. CDR3 coding DNA: TGCGCCAGCAGCCAAGTATCGGGACAGGGCTATGGCTACACCTTC.

A few counts support this clonotype. The chain links TRBV27 to TRBJ2-2; 9 bases are shared with TRBD1. The germline gives CDR1 MNHEY, CDR2 SMNVEV (reference sequence). The junction had 7 bases not matched to a gene; V was cut back by 5 bases and J by 6 bases. The CDR3 totals 15 residues. CDR3 sequence reads: CASSPRDREAGELFF. Here the CDR3 DNA reads TGTGCCAGCAGTCCACGGGACAGGGAGGCCGGGGAGCTGTTTTTT.

This clonotype was seen only a few times. This rearrangement joins TRBV5-1 to TRBJ2-4; TRBD1 matches at 7 bases. The V gene end was trimmed by 3 bases and the J gene end by 7 bases; junction bases not matched to a gene: 10. This CDR3 region has 15 residues. The V gene's germline CDR1 is SGHRS and CDR2 YFSETQ. The CDR3 loop is CASSYSTGMVNIQYF. Here the CDR3 DNA reads TGCGCCAGCAGCTACTCGACAGGGATGGTGAACATTCAGTACTTC.

This clonotype showed up just a few times. This chain uses TRBV12-5 with TRBJ2-2, with TRBD2 as a possible D gene (6 bases). The CDR3 runs 17 residues. Trimming left V 1 base short and J 0 bases short, with 12 bases between. CDR1 is LGHNT and CDR2 is FRNRAP in the germline V gene. In DNA, the CDR3 is TGTGCTAGTGGTTTGGGACCTAGCGTCGCGAACACCGGGGAGCTGTTTTTT. This sequence encodes CASGLGPSVANTGELFF.

This chain uses TRBV11-3 with TRBJ2-5; TRBD2 agrees at 10 bases. The germline V gene has CDR1 SGHNT and CDR2 YENEEA. With 5 bases clipped from V and 4 bases from J, the junction kept 22 bases outside the gene matches. This CDR3 has 20 amino acids. The DNA for the CDR3 is TGTGCCAGCAGCCCAAAAGGGAGCGGGGGGGCTAGGGGTTTATCAGAGACCCAGTACTTC. Its protein product is CASSPKGSGGARGLSETQYF.

The chain uses TRBV20-1 and TRBJ2-2, with TRBD1 identical over 9 bases. Germline V CDR1 and CDR2: DFQATT, SNEGSKA (reference sequence). J lost 1 base, V lost 0 bases, and 3 bases had no gene match. The CDR3 is made up of 16 amino acids. CDR3 region: CSARDVGQGNTGELFF. The CDR3 DNA follows: TGCAGTGCTAGAGATGTGGGACAGGGGAACACCGGGGAGCTGTTTTTT.

The genes are TRBV20-1 and TRBJ2-5; 9 nucleotides agree with TRBD2. The CDR3 length is 15 residues. The germline gives CDR1 DFQATT, CDR2 SNEGSKA (reference sequence). Trimming at V came to 6 bases and at J to 0 bases, leaving 8 bases not matched to a gene. CDR3 in amino acids: CSAFKRGAYQETQYF. The CDR3 coding sequence is TGCAGTGCGTTTAAGCGGGGGGCGTACCAAGAGACCCAGTACTTC.

The V call is TRBV5-1, the J call TRBJ1-2; 7 bases are shared with TRBD1. J lost 2 bases, V lost 4 bases, and 5 bases had no gene match. Germline values: CDR1 SGHRS, CDR2 YFSETQ. This CDR3 spans 14 amino acids. The CDR3 coding sequence is TGCGCCAGCAGCCCGCCACAGGGGAACTATGGCTACACCTTC. It encodes CASSPPQGNYGYTF.

To note about this clonotype: Its ends do not fully match the called genes, so a read error is possible. The chain has TRBV20-1 and TRBJ1-1; D gene uncertain. The CDR3 is 14 amino acids. The germline V gene has CDR1 DFQATT and CDR2 SNEGSKA (reference sequence). The CDR3 nucleotides read TGCAGCACAGACCCTTGGGGTCGGAACACCGAAGCTTTCTTT. Translated: CSTDPWGRNTEAFF.

CDR3 DNA sequence: TGTGCCAGCAGCCCCGGATCTTGGGCAAGGGTTGAAGCTTTCTTT. Translation gives CASSPGSWARVEAFF. V and J are TRBV3-1 and TRBJ1-1, with D unresolved. The CDR3 loop spans 15 amino acids. Germline V gene sequence: CDR1 LGHDT, CDR2 YNNKEL (reference sequence). V was trimmed by 4 bases and J by 7 bases, leaving 19 bases between them.

The gene calls are TRBV6-5 and TRBJ2-1; 8 bases are a match to TRBD2. V lost 6 bases, J lost 0 bases, and 7 bases stayed unmatched. Germline CDR1 reads MNHEY; CDR2 reads SVGAGI. The CDR3 extends over 16 amino acids. The CDR3: CASRAGGGSSYNEQFF. For the CDR3, the DNA is TGTGCCAGCAGGGCGGGGGGCGGCAGCTCCTACAATGAGCAGTTCTTC.